Sequencing of this TCR beta chain was carried out in a study of T cells after yellow fever vaccination. Study details: The authors prepared low-cell-number fractions using SMART-Seq v4 Ultra Low Input.

The germline V gene encodes CDR1 SQVTM and CDR2 ANQGSEA. There are 10 residues in the CDR3. The V end lost 7 bases, the J end lost 6 bases, and 10 bases lay between the germline ends. As TCR cDNA was made by 5'RACE template switching, a universal primer site and UMIs were added. One entry per CDR3 protein results from TCRdb running MiXCR on the 5' RACE reads. The sample holds over 110,000 distinct CDR3 sequences, more than 6% seen once. To note about this clonotype: What it recognizes is unknown. Being one base from a much bigger clone, this may be a read error.

The study, taken as a whole, reports: The secondary response was weaker, and its peak arrived faster, on day 5 versus 15. Post-booster samples contained most primary-vaccination clones (about 95% CD4, about 90% CD8).

Here the sequenced sample was CD4+ T cells sorted from PBMCs, taken 5 days after the yellow fever booster vaccination. The J gene is TRBJ2-7, the V gene TRBV29-1; weak D call: TRBD2 (6 bases). This clonotype originated in a man younger than 40 who received the YFV17D yellow fever vaccine. The CDR3 sequence: CSAGDCEQYF. DNA for the CDR3: TGCAGCGCGGGGGACTGCGAGCAGTACTTC.